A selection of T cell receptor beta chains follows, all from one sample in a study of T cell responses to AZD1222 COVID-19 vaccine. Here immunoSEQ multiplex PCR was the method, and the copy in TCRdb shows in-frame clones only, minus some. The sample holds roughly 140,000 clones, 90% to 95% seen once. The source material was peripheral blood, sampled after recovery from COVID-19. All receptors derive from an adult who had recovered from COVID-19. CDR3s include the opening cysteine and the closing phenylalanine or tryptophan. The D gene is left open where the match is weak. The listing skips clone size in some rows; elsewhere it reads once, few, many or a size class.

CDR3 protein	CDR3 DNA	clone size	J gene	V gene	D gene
CASSWGGGNTIYF	TGTGCCAGCAGTTGGGGTGGTGGAAACACCATATATTTT	-	TRBJ1-3	TRBV28	-
CASSLRPGNTEAFF	TGTGCCAGCAGCCTACGTCCGGGGAACACTGAAGCTTTCTTT	-	TRBJ1-1	TRBV14	-
CASSQAPGQSFEKLFF	TGCGCCAGCAGCCAGGCACCGGGACAGTCGTTTGAAAAACTGTTTTTT	-	TRBJ1-4	TRBV4-1	TRBD1
CASSLLGQGYEQYF	TGCGCCAGCAGCTTGTTAGGACAGGGATACGAGCAGTACTTC	once	TRBJ2-7	TRBV5-1	TRBD1
CASSVGGANTGELFF	TGTGCCAGCAGCGTAGGAGGAGCGAACACCGGGGAGCTGTTTTTT	-	TRBJ2-2	TRBV9	-
CASSLTGNSGNTIYF	TGCGCCAGCAGCCTTACAGGGAACTCTGGAAACACCATATATTTT	-	TRBJ1-3	TRBV5-1	-
CASSQGTGLLGANTEAFF	TGTGCCAGCAGCCAAGGTACGGGGCTTTTGGGGGCCAACACTGAAGCTTTCTTT	-	TRBJ1-1	TRBV4-2	-
CAISRDRSYGYTF	TGTGCCATCAGCCGGGACAGATCCTATGGCTACACCTTC	once	TRBJ1-2	TRBV10-3	TRBD1
CASSPTAASTDTQYF	TGTGCCAGCAGCCCGACGGCGGCTAGCACAGATACGCAGTATTTT	-	TRBJ2-3	TRBV7-6	-
CASSLENRRAEAFF	TGTGCCAGCAGTTTAGAGAATAGGAGGGCTGAAGCTTTCTTT	-	TRBJ1-1	TRBV28	-
CASSGHRGGELFF	TGTGCCAGCAGTGGACACAGGGGCGGGGAGCTGTTTTTT	-	TRBJ2-2	TRBV25-1	TRBD1
CAWNGGLNEQYF	TGTGCCTGGAATGGGGGGCTTAACGAGCAGTACTTC	-	TRBJ2-7	TRBV30	-
CASSIGQGARYGYTF	TGTGCCAGTAGTATCGGACAGGGGGCACGGTATGGCTACACCTTC	-	TRBJ1-2	TRBV19	TRBD1
CASSLGVAGLGETQYF	TGTGCTAGCAGCTTAGGGGTAGCGGGACTTGGGGAGACCCAGTACTTC	-	TRBJ2-5	TRBV7-7	TRBD2
CASGLVTGRLSYGYTF	TGTGCTAGTGGTTTGGTCACAGGGAGATTAAGCTATGGCTACACCTTC	-	TRBJ1-2	TRBV12-5	-
CASRGEKSGPPGTSAIFRQF	TGCGCCAGCAGGGGAGAAAAATCAGGGCCGCCCGGGACTAGCGCTATCTTCCGCCAGTTC	-	TRBJ2-7	TRBV10-1	TRBD2
CASTPGQGGGEKLFF	TGTGCCAGTACCCCCGGACAAGGGGGAGGTGAAAAACTGTTTTTT	-	TRBJ1-4	TRBV19	-
CASSITPRGRDGYTF	TGTGCCAGTAGTATAACGCCCAGGGGGCGCGATGGCTACACCTTC	-	TRBJ1-2	TRBV19	TRBD1